What follows are 31 T cell receptor beta chains derived from one specimen sequenced in a study of shared clonotypes between healthy human individuals. TCRdb keeps only in-frame clones here, not all; method: immunoSEQ multiplex PCR. The table has around 2.3 million clones, more than 90% seen once. The sequenced sample consisted of naive CD4+ T cells sorted from blood. Subset meaning: CD45RA+ positively selected. Source of these receptors: a man between 18 and 29 years old in good health.

This chain links TRBV4-1 with TRBJ2-3; 7 bases line up with TRBD1. V gave up 0 bases and J gave up 2 bases; unmatched junction bases: 8. Germline V CDR1 and CDR2: MGHRA, YSYEKL. CDR3 size: 17 residues. The CDR3 spells CASSQERGQKLTDTQYF. CDR3 DNA: TGCGCCAGCAGCCAAGAACGGGGACAGAAACTCACAGATACGCAGTATTTT.

The chain employs TRBV18 and TRBJ2-3; D remains unclear. Germline assignment: CDR1 KGHSH and CDR2 LQKENI. The CDR3 is 15 amino acids. The V end was cut by 0 bases, the J end by 3 bases, with 10 bases between. The CDR3 DNA reads TGTGCCAGCTCACCACCCCTAGGTTTTACAGATACGCAGTATTTT. It yields the protein CASSPPLGFTDTQYF.

This clone was found a few times. This sequence joins TRBV4-1 and TRBJ1-3; 8 bases agree with TRBD1. The CDR3 runs 14 residues. With V trimmed by 3 bases and J by 3 bases, 1 base remained unmatched. Germline lookup yields CDR1 MGHRA and CDR2 YSYEKL. The CDR3 loop is CASSHGQGGNTIYF. In nucleotides, the CDR3 is TGCGCCAGCAGCCACGGACAGGGTGGAAACACCATATATTTT.

The chain uses TRBV29-1 and TRBJ2-5; D not resolved. This CDR3 contains 14 residues. The germline V and J ends were trimmed by 3 bases and 8 bases, with 19 bases remaining between them. Germline CDR1 and CDR2: SQVTM and ANQGSEA. The CDR3, as DNA: TGCAGCGTTGACTTGGGTGGTTTAGGAGATACCCAGTACTTC. The encoded protein is CSVDLGGLGDTQYF.

The chain uses TRBV6-6 and TRBJ1-1; weak D call: TRBD1 (6 bases). V was cut by 10 bases and J by 1 base, with 13 bases left in between. Germline V gene lookup returns CDR1 MNHNY and CDR2 SVGAGI (reference sequence). The CDR3 has 13 residues. The CDR3 nucleotides are TGTGCCATCCCAGGGGTACGGAACACTGAAGCTTTCTTT. Translated, it gives CAIPGVRNTEAFF.

The chain employs TRBV6-5 and TRBJ2-7; 7 bases are shared with TRBD1. The CDR3 runs to 14 residues. Losses at the gene ends were 4 bases for V and 2 bases for J; bases not matched to a gene: 5. CDR1 and CDR2 (germline): MNHEY, SVGAGI. The CDR3 region is CASSWDRETYEQYF. The DNA for the CDR3 is TGTGCCAGCAGTTGGGACAGAGAAACCTACGAGCAGTACTTC.

The count of this clone is one. The same CDR3 also results from other DNA sequences found in this sample. The chain couples TRBV5-1 to TRBJ2-3; D unresolved. CDR1 is SGHRS, CDR2 YFSETQ, per germline. The CDR3 spans 14 residues. V was shortened by 2 bases and J by 0 bases, with 7 bases between the two germline ends. The CDR3 nucleotides are TGCGCCAGCAGCTTCTCATCTAGCACAGATACGCAGTATTTT. It codes for CASSFSSSTDTQYF.

V is TRBV5-1 and J is TRBJ2-3; perhaps D is TRBD1 or TRBD2 (6 bases each). Germline CDR1 is SGHRS and CDR2 is YFSETQ. V was shortened by 6 bases and J by 3 bases, with 17 bases between the two germline ends. There are 15 residues in the CDR3. The CDR3 DNA follows: TGCGCCAGCAAGATACAGGGAGGTGGTACAGATACGCAGTATTTT. It encodes CASKIQGGGTDTQYF.

The gene calls are TRBV30 and TRBJ2-7; TRBD1 agrees at 9 bases. The trim removed 5 bases at V and 2 bases at J, leaving 19 bases unmatched. This CDR3 has 18 residues. CDR1 and CDR2 (germline): GTSNPN, SVGIG (reference sequence). The CDR3 here is CAWSPRLGPGTGPYEQYF. The DNA of the CDR3 is TGTGCCTGGTCTCCTAGACTAGGCCCCGGGACAGGGCCCTACGAGCAGTACTTC.

V and J are TRBV5-6 and TRBJ2-5; no firm D call. Between the trimmed V and J ends, which lost 2 bases and 2 bases, there was a span of 10 bases. The CDR3 contains 14 residues. Germline V gene data show CDR1 as SGHDT and CDR2 as YYEEEE. This CDR3 is CASSFIGTQETQYF. CDR3 sequence (DNA): TGTGCCAGCAGCTTCATCGGCACTCAAGAGACCCAGTACTTC.

The chain combines TRBV27 with TRBJ1-2, with a possible D match to TRBD1 (6 bases). Per the germline V gene, CDR1 is MNHEY and CDR2 is SMNVEV (reference sequence). Trimming took off 10 bases at V and 3 bases at J, with 21 bases between the two ends. This CDR3 has 15 amino acids. The CDR3 region is CATRLQGIMDYGYTF. In DNA form, the CDR3 reads TGTGCCACCCGTCTACAGGGAATTATGGACTATGGCTACACCTTC.

This rearrangement joins TRBV10-3 to TRBJ2-6; the D call may be TRBD1 or TRBD2 (6 bases each). Germline-derived CDR1 and CDR2 are ENHRY and SYGVKD. V lost 7 bases and J 4 bases, leaving 8 bases between the germline ends. This CDR3 region has 13 residues. The DNA of the CDR3 is TGTGCCATCACCGGGGGCGGGGCCAACGTCCTGACTTTC. This encodes CAITGGGANVLTF.

This chain links TRBV9 with TRBJ1-2; the match to TRBD1 covers 7 bases. Germline V lookup: CDR1 SGDLS, CDR2 YYNGEE. V shed 0 bases, J shed 5 bases, and the junction held 7 bases outside the gene matches. The length of the CDR3 is 15 residues. In nucleotides, the CDR3 is TGTGCCAGCAGCGTAGCGTGGGACAGCCAATATGGCTACACCTTC. Protein product: CASSVAWDSQYGYTF.

J is TRBJ2-4 and V is TRBV19; D is undetermined. Trimming took 5 bases from V and 0 from J, leaving 8 bases between them. This CDR3 comprises 14 residues. Germline loops: CDR1 LNHDA, CDR2 SQIVND (reference sequence). The CDR3 here is CASSPGQAKNIQYF. CDR3 nucleotide sequence: TGTGCCAGTAGTCCTGGGCAAGCCAAAAACATTCAGTACTTC.

The J gene is TRBJ1-1, the V gene TRBV28; D is possibly TRBD1 (5 bases). The CDR3 is 11 residues long. The V end was cut by 6 bases, the J end by 9 bases, with 11 bases between. CDR1 MDHEN and CDR2 SYDVKM come from the germline V gene. CDR3 protein: CASRGWGKAFF. The CDR3, as DNA: TGTGCCAGCAGGGGCTGGGGGAAAGCTTTCTTT.

The chain recombines TRBV2 with TRBJ2-5; D tentatively reads TRBD1 or TRBD2 (5 bases each). Trimming stripped 8 bases from V and 5 bases from J, with 24 bases between. The germline CDR1 and CDR2 sequences are SNHLY and FYNNEI. This CDR3 is built from 16 residues. The CDR3 is CASGGLPGTNGETQYF. CDR3 in DNA: TGTGCCAGCGGCGGTTTGCCCGGGACCAACGGGGAGACCCAGTACTTC.

The gene calls are TRBV6-5 and TRBJ1-2; D is perhaps TRBD1 (5 bases). Germline lookup yields CDR1 MNHEY and CDR2 SVGAGI. This CDR3 comprises 11 residues. The V end was cut by 4 bases, the J end by 6 bases, with 6 bases between. The CDR3 loop reads CASSWGDGYTF. Written as DNA, the CDR3 is TGTGCCAGCAGTTGGGGGGATGGCTACACCTTC.

The J gene is TRBJ2-7, the V gene TRBV6-5, with a possible D match to TRBD1 (6 bases). The CDR3 consists of 15 residues. Trimming shortened V by 2 bases and J by 4 bases, and 15 bases separated the two germline ends. The germline V gene encodes CDR1 MNHEY and CDR2 SVGAGI. The CDR3 is CASSYATGLRYEQYF. The CDR3 nucleotides are TGTGCCAGCAGTTACGCCACAGGGCTGAGGTACGAGCAGTACTTC.

To note about this clone: At the DNA level, this CDR3 is encoded by other sequences in the same sample as well. This chain uses TRBV6-5 with TRBJ2-3, with D perhaps TRBD2 (6 bases). The CDR3 sequence is 13 residues long. Trimming removed 0 bases at V and 6 bases at J, with 7 bases between. Germline CDR1 reads MNHEY; CDR2 reads SVGAGI. DNA of the CDR3: TGTGCCAGCAGTTACTCCCGGGGGGATACGCAGTATTTT. Translation: CASSYSRGDTQYF.

The rearrangement joins TRBV30 to TRBJ2-7; D call uncertain. The V gene lost 1 base and the J gene lost 0 bases, with 19 bases spanning the gap. CDR1 is GTSNPN and CDR2 is SVGIG in the germline V gene (reference sequence). This CDR3 is 17 amino acids long. As DNA, the CDR3 is TGTGCCTGGAGTGACCCCCTCGGACGGTGGTCCTCCTACGAGCAGTACTTC. This translates into CAWSDPLGRWSSYEQYF.

The chain carries TRBV5-1 and TRBJ2-1; 13 positions agree with TRBD2. The CDR3 has 18 residues. After removal of 4 bases from V and 6 bases from J, the junction contained 13 bases not matched to a gene. Looked up from germline, CDR1 is SGHRS and CDR2 is YFSETQ. The CDR3 is CASSPGLAGVTRRNEQFF. The CDR3 DNA is TGCGCCAGCAGCCCCGGACTAGCGGGAGTGACTCGTCGCAATGAGCAGTTCTTC.

This clone was recorded only once. The rearrangement uses TRBV7-2 and TRBJ1-6, with 7 positions matching TRBD1. The CDR3 loop spans 17 amino acids. CDR1 SGHTA and CDR2 FQGNSA come from the germline V gene. The junction had 12 bases not matched to a gene; V was cut back by 3 bases and J by 7 bases. The CDR3 reads CASSFGGGQKLNSPLHF. In nucleotides, the CDR3 is TGTGCCAGCAGCTTCGGGGGGGGACAGAAACTCAATTCACCCCTCCACTTT.

As for this clone: Its ends do not fully match the called genes, so a read error is possible. The J gene is TRBJ1-2, the V gene TRBV28; 7 nucleotides line up with TRBD1. The length of the CDR3 is 14 residues. Germline CDR1 is MDHEN and CDR2 is SYDVKM. The CDR3 region has the DNA TGTGCCATCAGTACTACAGGGGAATACTATGGCTACACCTTC. This translates into CAISTTGEYYGYTF.

V usage is TRBV5-1 and J usage is TRBJ1-4; no reliable D call. There are 13 residues in the CDR3. Trimming removed 2 bases at V and 6 bases at J, with 8 bases between. CDR1 and CDR2 (germline): SGHRS, YFSETQ. CDR3 in DNA: TGCGCCAGCAGCTTAAGGGTACATGAAAAACTGTTTTTT. It translates to CASSLRVHEKLFF.

The chain employs TRBV2 and TRBJ2-2; no clear D gene. CDR3 size: 15 residues. Germline V gene lookup returns CDR1 SNHLY and CDR2 FYNNEI. V lost 3 bases, J lost 3 bases, and 11 bases lay in between. The CDR3 loop is CASSEFGGDTGELFF. The DNA of the CDR3 is TGTGCCAGCAGTGAGTTTGGTGGGGACACCGGGGAGCTGTTTTTT.

The rearrangement links TRBV29-1 to TRBJ1-1, with D unresolved. Germline V gene data show CDR1 as SQVTM and CDR2 as ANQGSEA. The ends were cut back, 6 bases at V and 2 bases at J, with 16 bases in the middle. This CDR3 has 14 amino acids. The CDR3: CSVGGGRRNTEAFF. The CDR3 nucleotides read TGCAGCGTGGGCGGAGGACGGAGAAACACTGAAGCTTTCTTT.

The CDR3 DNA follows: TGTGCCTGGGCCGGGACAGTCGGGGAGACCCAGTACTTC. It codes for CAWAGTVGETQYF. V gene TRBV30 combines with J gene TRBJ2-5; 7 bases agree with TRBD1. CDR1 is GTSNPN, CDR2 SVGIG, per germline (reference sequence). This CDR3 has 13 amino acids. Trimming took 5 bases from V and 5 from J; bases not matched to a gene: 8. The full variable domain, in which reference TRBV30 and TRBJ2-5 provide the parts outside the CDR3, is SQTIHQWPATLVQPVGSPLSLECTVEGTSNPNLYWYRQAAGRGLQLLFYSVGIGQISSEVPQNLSASRPQDRQFILSSKKLLLSDSGFYLCAWAGTVGETQYFGPGTRLLVL.

The chain employs TRBV7-9 and TRBJ1-4; D unresolved. Trimming took 2 bases from V and 7 from J, leaving 17 bases between them. The CDR3 loop spans 16 amino acids. CDR1 is SEHNR and CDR2 is FQNEAQ in the germline V gene (reference sequence). This chain's CDR3 is CASSLTRTGIGEKLFF. CDR3 nucleotide sequence: TGTGCCAGCAGCTTAACGAGAACGGGTATAGGTGAAAAACTGTTTTTT.

This clone was picked up one time. The chain carries TRBV7-3 and TRBJ2-3; 8 bases are a match to TRBD2. The CDR3 totals 14 residues. Germline lookup yields CDR1 SGHTA and CDR2 FQGTGA. V was pared by 6 bases and J by 5 bases, with 7 bases of the junction left unmatched. CDR3 in DNA: TGTGCCAGCAGTCTTGGCGGGGGGCTAGATACGCAGTATTTT. It encodes CASSLGGGLDTQYF.

The V gene is TRBV6-6, the J gene TRBJ1-6, with TRBD1 matching over 8 bases. CDR3 length: 14 amino acids. CDR1 is MNHNY, CDR2 SVGAGI, per germline (reference sequence). The J segment lost 7 bases and the V segment lost 5 bases, leaving 4 bases of the junction unmatched. CDR3 DNA: TGTGCCAGCAGTCAGGGACAGGAAAATTCACCCCTCCACTTT. This translates into CASSQGQENSPLHF.

The chain joins TRBV2 to TRBJ1-3, with D possibly being TRBD1 (5 bases). Germline V gene data show CDR1 as SNHLY and CDR2 as FYNNEI. CDR3 length: 13 residues. The ends were cut back, 8 bases at V and 4 bases at J, with 12 bases in the middle. The CDR3 sequence is CASDRGEGNTIYF. The DNA for the CDR3 is TGTGCCAGCGACAGAGGGGAGGGAAACACCATATATTTT.